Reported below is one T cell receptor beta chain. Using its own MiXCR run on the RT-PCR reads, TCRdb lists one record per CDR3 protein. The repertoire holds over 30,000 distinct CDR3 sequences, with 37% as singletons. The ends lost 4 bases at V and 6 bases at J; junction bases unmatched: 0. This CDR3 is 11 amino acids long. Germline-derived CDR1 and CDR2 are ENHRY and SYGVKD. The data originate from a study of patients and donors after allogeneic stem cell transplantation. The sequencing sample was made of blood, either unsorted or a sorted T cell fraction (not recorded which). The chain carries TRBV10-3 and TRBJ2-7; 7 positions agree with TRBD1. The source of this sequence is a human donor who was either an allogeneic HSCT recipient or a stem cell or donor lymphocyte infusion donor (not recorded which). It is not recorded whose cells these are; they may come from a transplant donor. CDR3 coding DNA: TGTGCCATCAGTGGGACAGGCGAGCAGTACTTC. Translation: CAISGTGEQYF.